The 18 T cell receptor beta chains presented below share a single source sample, sequenced in a study of blood T cells in healthy people across ages. Through a sample-barcoded 5' primer and a J-beta primer mix, a second PCR was run for roughly 6 to 12 cycles. TCRdb reanalysed the 5' RACE reads using MiXCR and keeps one entry per CDR3 protein. Of about 730,000 distinct CDR3 sequences in the sample, roughly 47% are singletons; the top ten hold 20% to 25%. Input material: blood. The receptors shown here come from a woman aged 60-75 years in good health.

This clonotype showed up just a few times. One end of the junction is discordant with germline, which a read error may explain. The chain joins TRBV7-8 to TRBJ2-5, with TRBD2 identical over 14 bases. Germline CDR1 reads SGHVS; CDR2 reads FQNEAQ. This CDR3 is 17 amino acids long. The DNA of the CDR3 is TGCGCCAGCAGCTTGGCTGGACTAGCGGGAGGAAAGGAGACCCAGTACTTC. Protein sequence: CASSLAGLAGGKETQYF.

This clonotype was seen a few times. This rearrangement joins TRBV20-1 to TRBJ2-6; D possibly matches TRBD1 or TRBD2 (5 bases each). Trimming removed 6 bases from V and 0 bases from J, with 18 bases in between. The V gene's germline CDR1 is DFQATT and CDR2 SNEGSKA (reference sequence). This CDR3 has 17 residues. The CDR3 sequence: CSAFNRDGLSGANVLTF. In DNA, the CDR3 is TGCAGTGCGTTCAACCGGGACGGTCTCTCTGGGGCCAACGTCCTGACTTTC.

The sample holds one count of this clonotype. V and J are TRBV7-3 and TRBJ2-1; D is possibly TRBD1 or TRBD2 (6 bases each). Looked up from germline, CDR1 is SGHTA and CDR2 is FQGTGA. V lost 3 bases to trimming and J lost 6 bases, with 12 bases between them. This CDR3 is built from 14 residues. CDR3: CASSLGGLGNEQFF. CDR3 sequence (DNA): TGTGCCAGCAGCTTGGGGGGCTTGGGCAATGAGCAGTTCTTC. Based on the CDR3 plus reference TRBV7-3 and TRBJ2-1, the full variable domain is GAGVSQTPSNKVTEKGKYVELRCDPISGHTALYWYRQSLGQGPEFLIYFQGTGAADDSGLPNDRFFAVRPEGSVSTLKIQRTERGDSAVYLCASSLGGLGNEQFFGPGTRLTVL.

This clonotype was seen a few times. This chain uses TRBV5-8 with TRBJ2-7; D is uncertain. This CDR3 has 15 amino acids. Germline-derived CDR1 and CDR2 are SGHTS and YDEGEE. V lost 0 bases, J lost 0 bases, and 10 bases lay in between. The CDR3 loop is CASSLAGVSSYEQYF. The CDR3 DNA reads TGTGCCAGCAGCTTGGCCGGAGTCTCCTCCTACGAGCAGTACTTC.

In this sample, this clonotype turned up a few times. The chain has TRBV20-1 and TRBJ2-7, with D uncertain. Germline CDR1 DFQATT, CDR2 SNEGSKA (reference sequence). Trimming left V 1 base short and J 0 bases short, with 13 bases between. This CDR3 region has 15 residues. The CDR3 loop is CSARVHETLSYEQYF. The CDR3 coding sequence is TGCAGTGCTAGAGTCCACGAGACACTCTCCTACGAGCAGTACTTC.

This chain links TRBV6-2 or TRBV6-3 with TRBJ2-2, with D perhaps matching TRBD2 (5 bases). Germline V gene data show CDR1 as MNHEY and CDR2 as SVGEGT. The CDR3 spans 17 residues. V shed 0 bases and J shed 6 bases, with 17 bases lying between them. The CDR3 region is CASSYSYGLLIAGELFF. The CDR3 DNA reads as TGTGCCAGCAGTTACTCGTACGGACTCTTAATAGCCGGGGAGCTGTTTTTT.

This clonotype was picked up many times. This chain uses TRBV29-1 with TRBJ2-1, with TRBD2 identical over 9 bases. From germline, CDR1 is SQVTM and CDR2 ANQGSEA. The CDR3 contains 13 residues. With 4 bases clipped from V and 7 bases from J, the junction kept 5 bases outside the gene matches. The CDR3 DNA follows: TGCAGCGTTGTAGCGGGAGCCAGGAATGAGCAGTTCTTC. Translation: CSVVAGARNEQFF.

This CDR3 reads CSANVVETQYF. The DNA for the CDR3 is TGCAGTGCTAACGTGGTGGAGACCCAGTACTTC. This chain uses TRBV20-1 with TRBJ2-4, with unresolved D. The better agreement between TRBJ2-5 and the DNA end casts doubt on the J call. Germline V CDR1 and CDR2: DFQATT, SNEGSKA (reference sequence). This CDR3 spans 11 amino acids.

This clonotype was picked up a small number of times. The chain combines TRBV25-1 with TRBJ2-6; 7 bases match TRBD1. Germline CDR1 and CDR2: MGHDK and SYGVNS. The CDR3 totals 17 residues. Trimming at V came to 3 bases and at J to 0 bases, leaving 5 bases not matched to a gene. The DNA of the CDR3 is TGTGCCAGCAGTGATGGACAGGCCTTCTCTGGGGCCAACGTCCTGACTTTC. Translation gives CASSDGQAFSGANVLTF.

This clonotype was picked up a small number of times. The V gene is TRBV2, the J gene TRBJ1-2; no clear D. CDR1 is SNHLY, CDR2 FYNNEI, per germline. The CDR3 is made up of 11 amino acids. V was cut by 8 bases and J by 4 bases, with 8 bases left in between. The CDR3 reads CASRPSYGYTF. CDR3 sequence (DNA): TGTGCCAGCCGACCCTCCTATGGCTACACCTTC.

J is TRBJ1-5 and V is TRBV2, with D perhaps matching TRBD1 (6 bases). The CDR3 runs 14 residues. Trimming removed 2 bases at V and 5 bases at J, with 10 bases between. The germline V gene encodes CDR1 SNHLY and CDR2 FYNNEI. CDR3 region: CASSEHEGDQPQHF. The DNA of the CDR3 is TGTGCCAGCAGTGAACATGAGGGGGATCAGCCCCAGCATTTT.

The chain couples TRBV20-1 to TRBJ2-4; D call uncertain. Germline V gives CDR1 DFQATT, CDR2 SNEGSKA (reference sequence). Trimming took 7 bases from V and 0 from J, leaving 13 bases between them. The CDR3 runs 14 residues. The CDR3 DNA is TGCAGTGGAGTTATCTCGGTAGCCAAAAACATTCAGTACTTC. Translated, it gives CSGVISVAKNIQYF.

A remark on this clonotype: A much larger clone is a single base away; this may be a read error. The V and J genes are TRBV7-2 and TRBJ2-1, with 11 positions matching TRBD2. CDR3 length: 15 residues. The germline V gene encodes CDR1 SGHTA and CDR2 FQGNSA. The V and J ends lost 5 bases and 3 bases, in that order; junction bases with no gene match: 3. As DNA, the CDR3 is TGTGCCAGCAGCACGGGACTAGCGGACTACAATGAGCAGTTCTTC. Encoded protein: CASSTGLADYNEQFF.

This clonotype was seen at least ten times. The chain joins TRBV3-1 to TRBJ2-7; 8 bases line up with TRBD2. This CDR3 is built from 13 residues. Trimming at V came to 4 bases and at J to 4 bases, leaving 3 bases not matched to a gene. Per germline, CDR1 LGHDT and CDR2 YNNKEL (reference sequence). CDR3 in DNA: TGTGCCAGCAGCCCAGCGGGAGCATACGAGCAGTACTTC. As protein: CASSPAGAYEQYF.

On this clonotype itself: This may be a read error: a much more frequent sequence differs by one nucleotide. The rearrangement joins TRBV9 to TRBJ2-1; the D call may be TRBD1 or TRBD2 (5 bases each). CDR3 length: 15 residues. Germline V gene data show CDR1 as SGDLS and CDR2 as YYNGEE. CDR3 region: CASSVEGSSYNELFF. CDR3 nucleotides: TGTGCCAGCAGCGTAGAGGGGAGCTCCTACAATGAGCTGTTCTTC.

This clonotype has only a few counts. The chain links TRBV4-1 to TRBJ2-2; a possible D gene is TRBD2 (5 bases). Trimming took off 5 bases at V and 4 bases at J, with 14 bases between the two ends. Per germline, CDR1 MGHRA and CDR2 YSYEKL. CDR3 length: 15 amino acids. CDR3 amino acids: CASSVGVLGTGELFF. The CDR3, as DNA: TGCGCCAGCAGCGTCGGGGTGTTGGGCACCGGGGAGCTGTTTTTT.

This chain joins TRBV7-9 and TRBJ2-3; possibly TRBD2 for D (6 bases). Germline values: CDR1 SEHNR, CDR2 FQNEAQ (reference sequence). Deletions cut 4 bases from V and 4 bases from J, with 15 bases between. The CDR3 runs 15 residues. CDR3 region: CASSSGLPDADTQYF. CDR3 nucleotides: TGTGCCAGCAGCTCAGGACTACCTGACGCAGATACGCAGTATTTT.

The V and J genes are TRBV18 and TRBJ2-4; tentative D call: TRBD1 (6 bases). Germline lookup yields CDR1 KGHSH and CDR2 LQKENI. Trimming took 1 base from V and 3 from J, leaving 10 bases between them. The CDR3 loop spans 15 amino acids. The chain's CDR3 is CASSPQRTDKNIQYF. The CDR3, as DNA: TGTGCCAGCTCACCACAACGGACAGACAAAAACATTCAGTACTTC.